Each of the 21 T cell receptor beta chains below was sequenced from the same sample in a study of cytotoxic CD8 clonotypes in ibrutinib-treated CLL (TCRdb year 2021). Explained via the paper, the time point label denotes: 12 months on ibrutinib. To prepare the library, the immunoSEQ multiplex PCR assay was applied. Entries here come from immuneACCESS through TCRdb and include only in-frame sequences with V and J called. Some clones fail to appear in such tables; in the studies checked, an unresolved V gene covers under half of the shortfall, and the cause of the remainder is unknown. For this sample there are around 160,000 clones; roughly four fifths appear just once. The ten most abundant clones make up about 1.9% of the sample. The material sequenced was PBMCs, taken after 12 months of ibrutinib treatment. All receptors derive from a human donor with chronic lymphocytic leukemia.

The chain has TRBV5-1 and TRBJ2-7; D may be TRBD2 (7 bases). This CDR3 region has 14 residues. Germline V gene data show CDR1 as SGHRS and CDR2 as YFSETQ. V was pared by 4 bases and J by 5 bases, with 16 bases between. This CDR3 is CASSPVGGPNEQYF. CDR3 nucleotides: TGCGCCAGCAGCCCCGTGGGGGGGCCCAACGAGCAGTACTTC.

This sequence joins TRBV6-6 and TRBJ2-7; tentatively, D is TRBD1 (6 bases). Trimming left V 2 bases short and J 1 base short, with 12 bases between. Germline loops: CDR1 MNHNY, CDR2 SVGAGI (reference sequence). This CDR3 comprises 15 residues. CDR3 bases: TGTGCCAGCAGTTACCCGAGGGGGACGTCCTACGAGCAGTACTTC. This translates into CASSYPRGTSYEQYF.

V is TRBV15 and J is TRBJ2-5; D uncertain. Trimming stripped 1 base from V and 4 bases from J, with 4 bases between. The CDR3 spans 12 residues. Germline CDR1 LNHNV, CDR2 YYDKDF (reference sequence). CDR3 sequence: CATSRGAETQYF. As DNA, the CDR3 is TGTGCCACCAGCAGAGGAGCAGAGACCCAGTACTTC.

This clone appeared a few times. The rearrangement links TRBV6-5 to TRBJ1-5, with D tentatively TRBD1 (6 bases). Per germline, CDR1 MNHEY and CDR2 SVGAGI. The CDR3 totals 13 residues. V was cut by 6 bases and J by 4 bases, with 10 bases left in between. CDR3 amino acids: CASSFQGNQPQHF. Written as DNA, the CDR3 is TGTGCCAGCAGCTTTCAGGGGAATCAGCCCCAGCATTTT.

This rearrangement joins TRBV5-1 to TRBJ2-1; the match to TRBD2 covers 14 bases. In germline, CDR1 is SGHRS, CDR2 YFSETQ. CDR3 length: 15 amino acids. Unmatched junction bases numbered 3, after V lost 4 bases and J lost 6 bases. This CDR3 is CASSDGTSGSNEQFF. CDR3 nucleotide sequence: TGCGCCAGCAGCGACGGGACTAGCGGGAGCAATGAGCAGTTCTTC. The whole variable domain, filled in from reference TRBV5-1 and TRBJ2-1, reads KAGVTQTPRYLIKTRGQQVTLSCSPISGHRSVSWYQQTPGQGLQFLFEYFSETQRNKGNFPGRFSGRQFSNSRSEMNVSTLELGDSALYLCASSDGTSGSNEQFFGPGTRLTVL.

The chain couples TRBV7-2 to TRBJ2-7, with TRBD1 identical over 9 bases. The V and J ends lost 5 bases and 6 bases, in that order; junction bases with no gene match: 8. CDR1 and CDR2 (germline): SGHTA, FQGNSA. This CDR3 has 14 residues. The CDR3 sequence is CASSTPTGGPEQYF. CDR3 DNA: TGTGCCAGCAGCACCCCGACAGGGGGGCCCGAGCAGTACTTC.

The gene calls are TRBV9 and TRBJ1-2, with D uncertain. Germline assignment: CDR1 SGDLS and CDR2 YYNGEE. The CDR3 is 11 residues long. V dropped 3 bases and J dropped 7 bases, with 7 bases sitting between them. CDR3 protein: CASSAFGGYTF. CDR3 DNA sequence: TGTGCCAGCAGCGCGTTTGGTGGCTACACCTTC.

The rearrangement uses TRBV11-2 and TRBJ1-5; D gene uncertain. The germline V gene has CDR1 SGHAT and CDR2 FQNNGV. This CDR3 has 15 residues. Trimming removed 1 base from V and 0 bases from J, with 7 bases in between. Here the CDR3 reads CASSLGQPSNQPQHF. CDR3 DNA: TGTGCCAGCAGCTTAGGCCAGCCTAGCAATCAGCCCCAGCATTTT.

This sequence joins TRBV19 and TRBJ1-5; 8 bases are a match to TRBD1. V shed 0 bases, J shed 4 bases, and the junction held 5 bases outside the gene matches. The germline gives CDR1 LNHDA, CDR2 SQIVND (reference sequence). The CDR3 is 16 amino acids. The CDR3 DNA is TGTGCCAGTAGTATAGATCAGGACAGGGCTAATCAGCCCCAGCATTTT. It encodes CASSIDQDRANQPQHF.

The DNA of the CDR3 is TGTGCCAGCAGGGATTTTAACGGGGGGACCGGAGACCAGTACTTC. The encoded protein is CASRDFNGGTGDQYF. This sequence joins TRBV5-4 and TRBJ2-5, with TRBD2 matching over 7 bases. V was clipped by 5 bases and J by 10 bases; unmatched bases: 17. Germline V gives CDR1 SGHNT, CDR2 YYREEE (reference sequence). The CDR3 spans 15 residues.

DNA for the CDR3: TGTGCCAGCAGTTTATCTTGGGCGGGGGGCGCGAATGAAAAACTGTTTTTT. This sequence encodes CASSLSWAGGANEKLFF. The J gene is TRBJ1-4, the V gene TRBV28; tentative D call: TRBD1 (6 bases). The CDR3 has 17 residues. V was clipped by 1 base and J by 5 bases, with 17 bases between them. The germline CDR1 and CDR2 sequences are MDHEN and SYDVKM.

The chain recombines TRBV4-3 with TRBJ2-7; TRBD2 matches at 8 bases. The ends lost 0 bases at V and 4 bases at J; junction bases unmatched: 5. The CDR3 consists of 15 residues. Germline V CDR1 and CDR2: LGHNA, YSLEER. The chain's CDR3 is CASSQDGSSGYEQYF. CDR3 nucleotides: TGCGCCAGCAGCCAAGATGGTTCTAGCGGGTACGAGCAGTACTTC.

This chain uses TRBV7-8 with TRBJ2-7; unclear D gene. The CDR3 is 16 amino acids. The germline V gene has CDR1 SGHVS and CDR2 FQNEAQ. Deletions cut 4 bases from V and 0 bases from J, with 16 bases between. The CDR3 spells CASSSYPTTYSYEQYF. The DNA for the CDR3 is TGTGCCAGCAGCTCCTACCCTACAACTTACTCCTACGAGCAGTACTTC.

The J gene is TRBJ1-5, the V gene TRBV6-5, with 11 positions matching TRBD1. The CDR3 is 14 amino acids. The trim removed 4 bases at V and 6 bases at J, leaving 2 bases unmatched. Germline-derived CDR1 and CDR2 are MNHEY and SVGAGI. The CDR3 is CASSLGTGGQPQHF. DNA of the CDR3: TGTGCCAGCAGTTTAGGGACAGGGGGTCAGCCCCAGCATTTT.

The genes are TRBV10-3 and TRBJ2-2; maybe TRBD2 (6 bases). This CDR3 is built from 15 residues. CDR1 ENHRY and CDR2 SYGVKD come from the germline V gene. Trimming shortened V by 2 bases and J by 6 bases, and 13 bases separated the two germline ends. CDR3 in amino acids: CAISEGRRYAGELFF. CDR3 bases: TGTGCCATCAGTGAGGGGAGGAGGTATGCCGGGGAGCTGTTTTTT.

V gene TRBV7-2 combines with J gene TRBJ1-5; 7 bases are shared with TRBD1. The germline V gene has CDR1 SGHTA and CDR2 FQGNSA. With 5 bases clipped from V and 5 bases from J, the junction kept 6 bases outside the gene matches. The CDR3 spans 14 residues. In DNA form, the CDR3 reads TGTGCCAGCAGCGGCAGGGGGACCGATCAGCCCCAGCATTTT. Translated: CASSGRGTDQPQHF.

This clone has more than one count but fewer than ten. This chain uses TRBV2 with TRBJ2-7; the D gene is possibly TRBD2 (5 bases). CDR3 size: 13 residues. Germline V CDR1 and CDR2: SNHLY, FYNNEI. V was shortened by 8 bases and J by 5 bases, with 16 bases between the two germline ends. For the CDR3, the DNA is TGTGCCAGCCGCCCCCCGGGGTGGAACGAGCAGTACTTC. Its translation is CASRPPGWNEQYF.

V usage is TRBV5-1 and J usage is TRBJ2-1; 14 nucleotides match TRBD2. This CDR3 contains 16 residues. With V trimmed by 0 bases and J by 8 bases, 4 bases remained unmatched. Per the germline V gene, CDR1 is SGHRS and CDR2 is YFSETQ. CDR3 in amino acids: CASSLEGLAGVDEQFF. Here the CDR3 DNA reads TGCGCCAGCAGCTTGGAGGGACTAGCGGGGGTCGATGAGCAGTTCTTC.

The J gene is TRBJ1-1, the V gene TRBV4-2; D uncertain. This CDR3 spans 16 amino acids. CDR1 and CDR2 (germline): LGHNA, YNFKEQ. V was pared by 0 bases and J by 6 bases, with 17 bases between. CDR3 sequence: CASSQDVAVSFSEAFF. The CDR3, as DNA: TGTGCCAGCAGCCAAGATGTGGCAGTCAGTTTCTCTGAAGCTTTCTTT.

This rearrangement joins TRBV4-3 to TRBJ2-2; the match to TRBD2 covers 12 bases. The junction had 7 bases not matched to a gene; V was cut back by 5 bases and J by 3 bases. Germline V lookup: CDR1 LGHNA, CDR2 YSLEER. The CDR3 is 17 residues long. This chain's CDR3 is CASSSQLAGGYTGELFF. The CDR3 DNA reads TGCGCCAGCAGCTCACAACTAGCGGGAGGTTACACCGGGGAGCTGTTTTTT.

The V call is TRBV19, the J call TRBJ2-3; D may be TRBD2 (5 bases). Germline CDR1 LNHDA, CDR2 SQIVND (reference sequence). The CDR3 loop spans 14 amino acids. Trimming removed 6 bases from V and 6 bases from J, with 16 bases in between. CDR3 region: CASSRRVVGDTQYF. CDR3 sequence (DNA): TGTGCCAGTAGCCGGCGGGTGGTAGGGGATACGCAGTATTTT.